This T cell receptor (beta chain) was profiled in a study of shared clonotypes between healthy human individuals. Some clones are missing from TCRdb's copy, which holds only in-frame ones; the method was immunoSEQ multiplex PCR. The data hold 630,000 or so clones, with 95% to 98% observed a single time. CD45RO-negative, CCR7-selected cells formed the naive CD8 fraction, which excluded terminally differentiated effector memory CD45RA+ cells. This CDR3 spans 14 amino acids. Unmatched junction bases numbered 8, after V lost 9 bases and J lost 6 bases. Germline CDR1 is LNHDA and CDR2 is SQIVND (reference sequence).

This chain uses TRBV19 with TRBJ2-1; 10 positions agree with TRBD2. This TCR was sampled from a young man in good health. Input material: naive CD8+ T cells sorted from blood. The CDR3 DNA reads as TGTGCCAGCACACAACTAGCGGGGATCAATGAGCAGTTCTTC. It codes for CASTQLAGINEQFF.